These 14 T cell receptor beta chains came from one sample sequenced in a study of blood T cells in healthy people across ages. Alongside a J-beta primer mix, a sample-barcoded 5' primer served in a second PCR lasting roughly 6 to 11 cycles. MiXCR, applied by TCRdb to the 5' RACE reads, yields one record per CDR3 protein. This sample yields about 760,000 distinct CDR3 sequences, of which approximately 60% are seen a single time; 20% to 30% belongs to the top ten. The sequencing input was blood. The receptors shown here come from a middle-aged man in good health.

V usage is TRBV2 and J usage is TRBJ2-7; a possible D gene is TRBD1 (6 bases). The CDR3 covers 16 residues. CDR1 is SNHLY and CDR2 is FYNNEI in the germline V gene. The V gene lost 1 base and the J gene lost 0 bases, with 13 bases spanning the gap. DNA of the CDR3: TGTGCCAGCAGTGAAGGGAGGACAGTTAGCTCCTACGAGCAGTACTTC. Protein product: CASSEGRTVSSYEQYF.

In this sample, this clonotype turned up a few times. The chain has TRBV3-1 and TRBJ2-5; D may be TRBD2 (6 bases). The J call may be incorrect, as the DNA end agrees better with TRBJ2-7. Germline CDR1 LGHDT, CDR2 YNNKEL (reference sequence). The CDR3 totals 13 residues. The CDR3 DNA reads as TGTGCCAGCAGCCAGGGGGGTTCGAGCGAGCAGTACTTC. This encodes CASSQGGSSEQYF.

The chain combines TRBV28 with TRBJ2-7; TRBD2 might be the D (6 bases). The CDR3 covers 15 residues. The germline gives CDR1 MDHEN, CDR2 SYDVKM. V lost 5 bases and J 5 bases, leaving 19 bases between the germline ends. CDR3 nucleotide sequence: TGTGCCAGCAGTCCCCTCGGCAGGGAGGAACACGAGCAGTACTTC. Protein sequence: CASSPLGREEHEQYF.

The V gene is TRBV3-1, the J gene TRBJ2-2; D perhaps matches TRBD1 (6 bases). The CDR3 is made up of 16 amino acids. The V and J ends lost 6 bases and 1 base respectively, with 15 bases between them. Germline CDR1 LGHDT, CDR2 YNNKEL (reference sequence). The CDR3, as DNA: TGTGCCAGCAGACAACAGGGTGTCCGGAACACCGGGGAGCTGTTTTTT. This encodes CASRQQGVRNTGELFF.

This CDR3 is CAISVPGRYGYTF. The CDR3 nucleotides are TGTGCCATCAGTGTCCCGGGTCGCTATGGCTACACCTTC. V gene TRBV10-3 combines with J gene TRBJ1-2; D is uncertain. Germline V CDR1 and CDR2: ENHRY, SYGVKD. The CDR3 consists of 13 residues. V was trimmed by 4 bases and J by 4 bases, leaving 10 bases between them.

The J gene is TRBJ2-1, the V gene TRBV3-1; 7 positions agree with TRBD2. The last part of the DNA fits TRBJ2-7 better; the J call may be wrong. CDR1 and CDR2 (germline): LGHDT, YNNKEL (reference sequence). This CDR3 is 16 amino acids long. CDR3 bases: TGTGCCAGCAGACTTAGCGGGCTGAGCTCCTACAATGAGCAGTACTTC. Protein: CASRLSGLSSYNEQYF.

The rearrangement uses TRBV6-2 or TRBV6-3 and TRBJ2-4, with TRBD1 identical over 9 bases. With the DNA end fitting TRBJ2-7 better, the J assignment may be wrong. There are 13 residues in the CDR3. The V gene's germline CDR1 is MNHEY and CDR2 SVGEGT. CDR3 in DNA: TGTGCCAGCGAACCGGGACAGGGTGACGAGCAGTACTTC. This translates into CASEPGQGDEQYF.

At least ten counts were recorded for this clonotype. The chain joins TRBV7-2 to TRBJ2-5, with D tentatively TRBD2 (6 bases). The CDR3 runs 15 residues. V gave up 5 bases and J gave up 4 bases, with 17 bases separating them. CDR1 is SGHTA, CDR2 FQGNSA, per germline. The CDR3 loop is CASSPDGRSAETQYF. In DNA form, the CDR3 reads TGTGCCAGCAGCCCGGATGGGAGGTCGGCAGAGACCCAGTACTTC.

This chain links TRBV7-3 with TRBJ2-3; TRBD1 agrees at 9 bases. Unmatched junction bases numbered 6, after V lost 1 base and J lost 4 bases. The CDR3 runs to 16 residues. The germline V gene encodes CDR1 SGHTA and CDR2 FQGTGA. In DNA, the CDR3 is TGTGCCAGCAGCTTAAAGGTTGGACAGGGGTCAGATACGCAGTATTTT. Amino acids: CASSLKVGQGSDTQYF.

This clonotype was counted between two and nine times. This chain joins TRBV5-1 and TRBJ2-5, with 8 positions matching TRBD1. J was trimmed by 4 bases and V by 4 bases; bases with no gene match: 6. From germline, CDR1 is SGHRS and CDR2 YFSETQ. The CDR3 loop spans 14 amino acids. CDR3 sequence (DNA): TGCGCCAGCAGCCAACGACAGGGGTCAGAGACCCAGTACTTC. Its protein is CASSQRQGSETQYF.

A few counts support this clonotype. The chain couples TRBV12-3 or TRBV12-4 to TRBJ2-3; 7 positions match TRBD2. With V trimmed by 3 bases and J by 4 bases, 4 bases remained unmatched. The CDR3 contains 14 residues. The chain's CDR3 is CASSFVAGADTQYF. DNA of the CDR3: TGTGCCAGCAGTTTTGTCGCGGGAGCAGATACGCAGTATTTT.

This clonotype was counted only a few times. This chain uses TRBV20-1 with TRBJ2-1; 8 bases align to TRBD1. The germline V gene encodes CDR1 DFQATT and CDR2 SNEGSKA (reference sequence). V lost 6 bases to trimming and J lost 6 bases; unmatched junction nucleotides: 7. CDR3 length: 13 amino acids. The CDR3 reads CSAPTGDRNEQFF. The CDR3 DNA sequence: TGCAGTGCCCCGACAGGGGATCGCAATGAGCAGTTCTTC.

This clonotype was seen a handful of times. A much more abundant neighbour one base away suggests this may be a read error. The gene calls are TRBV20-1 and TRBJ2-3; D not resolved. Germline V gene data show CDR1 as DFQATT and CDR2 as SNEGSKA (reference sequence). This CDR3 is built from 11 residues. Trimming cost V 1 base and J 4 bases, with 3 bases left between them. The CDR3 here is CSARVPDTQYF. Written as DNA, the CDR3 is TGCAGTGCTAGAGTCCCAGATACGCAGTATTTT.

The rearrangement links TRBV20-1 to TRBJ1-2; D might be TRBD1 (6 bases). The CDR3 is 16 amino acids. Per the germline V gene, CDR1 is DFQATT and CDR2 is SNEGSKA (reference sequence). The ends were cut back, 3 bases at V and 6 bases at J, with 23 bases in the middle. The CDR3 DNA is TGCAGTGCTAGCGGGGGACAAGACCGTTCGTCGGATGGCTACACCTTC. It codes for CSASGGQDRSSDGYTF.